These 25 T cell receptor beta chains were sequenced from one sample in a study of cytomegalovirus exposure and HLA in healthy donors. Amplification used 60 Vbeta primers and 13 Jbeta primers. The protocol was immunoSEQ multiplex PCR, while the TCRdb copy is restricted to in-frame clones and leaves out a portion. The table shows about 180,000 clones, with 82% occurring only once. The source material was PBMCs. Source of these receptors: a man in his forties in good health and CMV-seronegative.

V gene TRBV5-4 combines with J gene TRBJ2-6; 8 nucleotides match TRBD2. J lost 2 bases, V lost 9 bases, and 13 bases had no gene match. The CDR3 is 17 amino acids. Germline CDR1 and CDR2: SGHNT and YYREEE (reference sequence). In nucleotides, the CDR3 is TGTGCCACTACTCAAATAGCGGGAATTGCTGGGGCCAACGTCCTGACTTTC. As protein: CATTQIAGIAGANVLTF.

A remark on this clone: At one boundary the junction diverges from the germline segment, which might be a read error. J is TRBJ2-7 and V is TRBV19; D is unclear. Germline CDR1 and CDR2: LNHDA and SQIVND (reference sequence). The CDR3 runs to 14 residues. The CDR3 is CASSLEPGSYEQYF. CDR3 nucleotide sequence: TGTGCCAGTAGTTTAGAGCCAGGCTCCTACGAGCAGTACTTC.

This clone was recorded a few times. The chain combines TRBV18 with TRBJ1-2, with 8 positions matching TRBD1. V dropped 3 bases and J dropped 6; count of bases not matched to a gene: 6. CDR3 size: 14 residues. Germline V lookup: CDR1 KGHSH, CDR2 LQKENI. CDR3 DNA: TGTGCCAGCTCACCCGTGGACAGGGAGGATGGCTACACCTTC. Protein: CASSPVDREDGYTF.

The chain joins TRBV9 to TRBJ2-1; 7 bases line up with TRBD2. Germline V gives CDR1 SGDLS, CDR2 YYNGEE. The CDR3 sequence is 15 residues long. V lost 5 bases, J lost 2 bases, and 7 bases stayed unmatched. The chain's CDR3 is CASSKGGSAYNEQFF. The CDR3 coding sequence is TGTGCCAGCAGTAAAGGCGGGAGTGCCTACAATGAGCAGTTCTTC. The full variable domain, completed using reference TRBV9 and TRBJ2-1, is DSGVTQTPKHLITATGQRVTLRCSPRSGDLSVYWYQQSLDQGLQFLIQYYNGEERAKGNILERFSAQQFPDLHSELNLSSLELGDSALYFCASSKGGSAYNEQFFGPGTRLTVL.

DNA for the CDR3: TGTGCCAGCAGCTCAACGAACAGTCTCTACAATGAGCAGTTCTTC. As protein: CASSSTNSLYNEQFF. V and J are TRBV11-2 and TRBJ2-1; D gene uncertain. V lost 4 bases and J 3 bases, leaving 13 bases between the germline ends. The germline CDR1 and CDR2 sequences are SGHAT and FQNNGV. The CDR3 runs to 15 residues.

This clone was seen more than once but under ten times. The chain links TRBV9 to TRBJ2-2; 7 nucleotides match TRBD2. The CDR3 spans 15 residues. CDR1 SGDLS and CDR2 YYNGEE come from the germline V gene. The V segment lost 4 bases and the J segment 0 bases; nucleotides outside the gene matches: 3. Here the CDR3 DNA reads TGTGCCAGCAGCCAGCGGGGATCGAACACCGGGGAGCTGTTTTTT. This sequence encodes CASSQRGSNTGELFF.

The chain's CDR3 is CASSSHVRVDNEKLFF. DNA for the CDR3: TGTGCCAGCAGCTCGCATGTGAGGGTTGATAATGAAAAACTGTTTTTT. This sequence joins TRBV7-9 and TRBJ1-4, with D hard to call. This CDR3 comprises 16 residues. CDR1 is SEHNR, CDR2 FQNEAQ, per germline (reference sequence). Trimming left V 4 bases short and J 4 bases short, with 16 bases between.

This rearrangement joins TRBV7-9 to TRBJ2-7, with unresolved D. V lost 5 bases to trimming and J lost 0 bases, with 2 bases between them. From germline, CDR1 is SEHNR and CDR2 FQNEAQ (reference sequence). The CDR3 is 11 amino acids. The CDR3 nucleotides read TGTGCCAGCAGCCTCTCCTACGAGCAGTACTTC. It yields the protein CASSLSYEQYF.

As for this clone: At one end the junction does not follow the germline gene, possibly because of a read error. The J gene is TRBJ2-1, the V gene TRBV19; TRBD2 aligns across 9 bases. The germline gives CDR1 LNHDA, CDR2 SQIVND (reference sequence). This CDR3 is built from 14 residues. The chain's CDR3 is CASSQGLASNVQFF. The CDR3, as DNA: TGTGCCAGTAGTCAAGGACTAGCGTCCAATGTGCAGTTCTTC.

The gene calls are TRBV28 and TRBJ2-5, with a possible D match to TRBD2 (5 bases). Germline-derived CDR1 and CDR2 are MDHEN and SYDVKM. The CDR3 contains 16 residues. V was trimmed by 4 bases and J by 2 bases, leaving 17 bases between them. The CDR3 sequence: CASSSRNIGVQETQYF. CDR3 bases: TGTGCCAGCAGTTCCCGCAATATCGGGGTTCAAGAGACCCAGTACTTC. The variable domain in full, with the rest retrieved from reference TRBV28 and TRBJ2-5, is DVKVTQSSRYLVKRTGEKVFLECVQDMDHENMFWYRQDPGLGLRLIYFSYDVKMKEKGDIPEGYSVSREKKERFSLILESASTNQTSMYLCASSSRNIGVQETQYFGPGTRLLVL.

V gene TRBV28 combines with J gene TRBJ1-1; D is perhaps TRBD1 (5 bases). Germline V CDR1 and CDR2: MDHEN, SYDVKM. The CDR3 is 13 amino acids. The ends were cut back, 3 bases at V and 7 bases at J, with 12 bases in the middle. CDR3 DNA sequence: TGTGCCAGCAGTTTGGGGGGTTTGCTTGAAGCTTTCTTT. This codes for CASSLGGLLEAFF.

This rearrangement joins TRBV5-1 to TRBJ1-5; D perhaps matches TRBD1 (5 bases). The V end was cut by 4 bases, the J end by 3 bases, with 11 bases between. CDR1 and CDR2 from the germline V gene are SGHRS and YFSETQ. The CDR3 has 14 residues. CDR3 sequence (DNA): TGCGCCAGCAGCCCCGACAGCCCCAATCAGCCCCAGCATTTT. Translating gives CASSPDSPNQPQHF.

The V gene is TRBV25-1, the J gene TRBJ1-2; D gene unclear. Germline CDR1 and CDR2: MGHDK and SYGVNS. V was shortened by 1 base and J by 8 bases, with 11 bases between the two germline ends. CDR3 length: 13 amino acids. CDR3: CASSEFRGTGYTF. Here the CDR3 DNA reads TGTGCCAGCAGTGAATTTCGGGGAACAGGCTACACCTTC.

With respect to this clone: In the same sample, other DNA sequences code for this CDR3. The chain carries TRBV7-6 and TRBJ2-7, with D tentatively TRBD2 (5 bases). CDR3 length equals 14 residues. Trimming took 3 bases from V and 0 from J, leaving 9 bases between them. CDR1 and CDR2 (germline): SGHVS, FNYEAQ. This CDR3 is CASSLGGLSYEQYF. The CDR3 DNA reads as TGTGCCAGCAGCTTGGGCGGACTCTCCTACGAGCAGTACTTC.

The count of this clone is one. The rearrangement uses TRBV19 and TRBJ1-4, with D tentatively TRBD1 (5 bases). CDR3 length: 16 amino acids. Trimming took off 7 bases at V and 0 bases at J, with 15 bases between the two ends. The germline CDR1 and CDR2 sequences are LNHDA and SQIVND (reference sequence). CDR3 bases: TGTGCCAGTAAGGTCACAGGAACTGCAACTAATGAAAAACTGTTTTTT. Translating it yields CASKVTGTATNEKLFF.

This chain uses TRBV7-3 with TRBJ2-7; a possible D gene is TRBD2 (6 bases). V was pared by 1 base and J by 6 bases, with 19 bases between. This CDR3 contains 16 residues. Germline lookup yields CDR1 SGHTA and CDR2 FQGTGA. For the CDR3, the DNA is TGTGCCAGCAGCTTAAGCGGAGGGCAGGGCCCTTCCGAGCAGTACTTC. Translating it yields CASSLSGGQGPSEQYF.

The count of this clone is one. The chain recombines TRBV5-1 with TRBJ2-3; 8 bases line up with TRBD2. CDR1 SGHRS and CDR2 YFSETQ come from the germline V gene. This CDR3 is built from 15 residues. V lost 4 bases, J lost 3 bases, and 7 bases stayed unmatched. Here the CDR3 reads CASSVLLAETDTQYF. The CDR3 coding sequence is TGCGCCAGCAGCGTATTACTAGCGGAAACAGATACGCAGTATTTT.

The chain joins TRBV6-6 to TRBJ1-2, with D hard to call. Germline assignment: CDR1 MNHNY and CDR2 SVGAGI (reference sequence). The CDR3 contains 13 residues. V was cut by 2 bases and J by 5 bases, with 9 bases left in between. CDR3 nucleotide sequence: TGTGCCAGCAGTTACGGTCAGTTATATGGCTACACCTTC. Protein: CASSYGQLYGYTF.

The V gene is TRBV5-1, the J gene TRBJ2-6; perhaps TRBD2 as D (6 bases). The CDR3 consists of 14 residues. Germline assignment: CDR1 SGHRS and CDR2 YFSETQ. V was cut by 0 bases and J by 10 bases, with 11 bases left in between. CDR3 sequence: CASSLAVGGNVLTF. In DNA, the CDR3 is TGCGCCAGCAGCTTGGCCGTCGGGGGTAACGTCCTGACTTTC.

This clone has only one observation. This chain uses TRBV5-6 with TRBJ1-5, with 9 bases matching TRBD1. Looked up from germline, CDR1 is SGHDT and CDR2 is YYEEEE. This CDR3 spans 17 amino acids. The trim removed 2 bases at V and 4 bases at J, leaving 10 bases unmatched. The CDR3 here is CASSFWGQGGRNQPQHF. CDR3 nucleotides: TGTGCCAGCAGCTTTTGGGGACAGGGTGGGCGAAATCAGCCCCAGCATTTT.

This CDR3 is CAISESTDEAFF. The CDR3 coding sequence is TGTGCCATCAGTGAGTCAACAGATGAAGCTTTCTTT. The chain carries TRBV10-3 and TRBJ1-1; D not certain. Between the trimmed V and J ends, which lost 0 bases and 7 bases, there was a span of 6 bases. The CDR3 runs to 12 residues. Germline CDR1 and CDR2: ENHRY and SYGVKD.

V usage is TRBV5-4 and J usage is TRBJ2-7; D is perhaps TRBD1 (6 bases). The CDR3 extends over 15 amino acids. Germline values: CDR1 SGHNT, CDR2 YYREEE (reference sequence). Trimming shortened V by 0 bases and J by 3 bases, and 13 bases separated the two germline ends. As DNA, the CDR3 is TGTGCCAGCAGCTTGGTTGGGACACCACTCTACGAGCAGTACTTC. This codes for CASSLVGTPLYEQYF.

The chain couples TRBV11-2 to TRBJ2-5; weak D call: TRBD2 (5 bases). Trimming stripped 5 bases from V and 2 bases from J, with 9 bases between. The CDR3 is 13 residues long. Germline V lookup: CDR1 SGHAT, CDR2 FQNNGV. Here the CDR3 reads CASSPGLQETQYF. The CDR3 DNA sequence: TGTGCCAGCAGCCCGGGGTTACAAGAGACCCAGTACTTC. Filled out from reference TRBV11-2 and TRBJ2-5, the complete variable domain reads EAGVAQSPRYKIIEKRQSVAFWCNPISGHATLYWYQQILGQGPKLLIQFQNNGVVDDSQLPKDRFSAERLKGVDSTLKIQPAKLEDSAVYLCASSPGLQETQYFGPGTRLLVL.

In nucleotides, the CDR3 is TGTGCCAGCCGCACTGGGGGGTCTGGGGCCAACGTCCTGACTTTC. Translation: CASRTGGSGANVLTF. The chain couples TRBV6-5 to TRBJ2-6; D may be TRBD2 (6 bases). CDR1 MNHEY and CDR2 SVGAGI come from the germline V gene. Deletions cut 8 bases from V and 1 base from J, with 12 bases between. The CDR3 extends over 15 amino acids.

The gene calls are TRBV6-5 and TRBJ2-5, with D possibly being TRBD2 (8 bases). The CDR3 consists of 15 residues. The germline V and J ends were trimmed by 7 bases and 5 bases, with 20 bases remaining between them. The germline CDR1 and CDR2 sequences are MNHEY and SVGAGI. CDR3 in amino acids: CASNHGRGPGETQYF. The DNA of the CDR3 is TGTGCCAGCAACCACGGGAGGGGGCCTGGGGAGACCCAGTACTTC.